This entry lists 8 T cell receptor beta chains sequenced from one sample in a study of blood T cell repertoires in COVID-19. The table came from immunoSEQ multiplex PCR; TCRdb's copy has only in-frame clones and leaves some out. The top ten clones hold 5.5% of a sample with about 200,000 clones, around 82% of them seen once. Sequences were obtained from peripheral blood. The receptors were gathered from a woman in her 70s with acute or convalescent COVID-19.

This clone was found a few times. This rearrangement joins TRBV2 to TRBJ1-5; D remains ambiguous. The CDR3 has 13 amino acids. V was trimmed by 7 bases and J by 0 bases, leaving 7 bases between them. Germline V gene sequence: CDR1 SNHLY, CDR2 FYNNEI. CDR3 region: CASKEISNQPQHF. CDR3 sequence (DNA): TGTGCCAGCAAGGAGATTAGCAATCAGCCCCAGCATTTT.

The rearrangement uses TRBV5-4 and TRBJ2-5, with 9 positions matching TRBD2. J lost 5 bases, V lost 2 bases, and 16 bases had no gene match. The CDR3 has 18 residues. Per germline, CDR1 SGHNT and CDR2 YYREEE (reference sequence). Written as DNA, the CDR3 is TGTGCCAGCAGCTTCCCGGGCGGTAGCGGGAGATTAAGGGAGACCCAGTACTTC. Amino acids: CASSFPGGSGRLRETQYF. Using reference TRBV5-4 and TRBJ2-5 for the parts outside the CDR3, the full variable domain is ETGVTQSPTHLIKTRGQQVTLRCSSQSGHNTVSWYQQALGQGPQFIFQYYREEENGRGNFPPRFSGLQFPNYSSELNVNALELDDSALYLCASSFPGGSGRLRETQYFGPGTRLLVL.

The genes are TRBV7-9 and TRBJ2-3; 14 bases line up with TRBD2. This CDR3 contains 16 residues. Losses at the gene ends were 3 bases for V and 3 bases for J; bases not matched to a gene: 2. Germline lookup yields CDR1 SEHNR and CDR2 FQNEAQ (reference sequence). Here the CDR3 DNA reads TGTGCCAGCAGCTTCGGGACTAGCGGGAGTACAGATACGCAGTATTTT. This encodes CASSFGTSGSTDTQYF.

The chain couples TRBV7-8 to TRBJ2-3; D ambiguous. V gave up 2 bases and J gave up 0 bases, with 3 bases separating them. The length of the CDR3 is 13 residues. Germline V gene sequence: CDR1 SGHVS, CDR2 FQNEAQ. This CDR3 reads CASSLPSTDTQYF. As DNA, the CDR3 is TGTGCCAGCAGCTTACCTAGCACAGATACGCAGTATTTT.

The chain joins TRBV28 to TRBJ1-5; 10 bases fit TRBD1. V shed 3 bases, J shed 3 bases, and the junction held 5 bases outside the gene matches. CDR1 is MDHEN and CDR2 is SYDVKM in the germline V gene. This CDR3 is built from 16 residues. The DNA of the CDR3 is TGTGCCAGCAGTTTGGGCGGACAGGGGGACAATCAGCCCCAGCATTTT. It translates to CASSLGGQGDNQPQHF.

This chain links TRBV7-3 with TRBJ2-3; 11 bases align to TRBD2. The V and J ends lost 2 bases and 3 bases, in that order; junction bases with no gene match: 7. Germline CDR1 is SGHTA and CDR2 is FQGTGA. The CDR3 is made up of 17 amino acids. The CDR3 reads CASSLGPSGRRTDTQYF. The CDR3 DNA sequence: TGTGCCAGCAGCTTAGGGCCTAGCGGGAGGCGAACAGATACGCAGTATTTT.

The chain combines TRBV6-5 with TRBJ1-2; 11 positions match TRBD1. CDR1 MNHEY and CDR2 SVGAGI come from the germline V gene. CDR3 length: 15 amino acids. The junction had 3 bases not matched to a gene; V was cut back by 4 bases and J by 2 bases. The CDR3 loop reads CASSSRDRGNYGYTF. The DNA for the CDR3 is TGTGCCAGCAGTTCCCGGGACAGGGGGAACTATGGCTACACCTTC.

The rearrangement joins TRBV7-8 to TRBJ2-1; D not certain. The germline CDR1 and CDR2 sequences are SGHVS and FQNEAQ. The V end lost 2 bases, the J end lost 9 bases, and 14 bases lay between the germline ends. The CDR3 covers 14 residues. CDR3 sequence: CASSLMEWYGEQFF. The DNA for the CDR3 is TGTGCCAGCAGCTTAATGGAGTGGTACGGTGAGCAGTTCTTC.